Listed below are T cell receptor beta chains from one sample, sequenced in a study of blood T cells in healthy people across ages. TCRdb redid the calling of the 5' RACE reads with MiXCR, one entry per CDR3 protein. The sample includes roughly 2 million distinct CDR3 sequences, approximately 50% of them seen just once. The specimen sequenced was blood. These receptors came from a middle-aged woman in good health. The CDR3 runs from the conserved cysteine through the conserved F or W. D genes are given only for firm matches. For some rows the clone size is stated as once, few or many, or as a class when expanded; others skip it.

V	D	size	J	CDR3	DNA
TRBV9	-	few	TRBJ2-3	CASSVGGLADTQYF	TGTGCCAGCAGCGTAGGTGGGTTGGCAGATACGCAGTATTTT
TRBV28	TRBD1	-	TRBJ1-2	CASSLVAGGTFRYGYTF	TGTGCCAGCAGTTTAGTTGCAGGGGGGACTTTTCGGTATGGCTACACCTTC
TRBV19	-	-	TRBJ1-5	CASIPQGGQPQHF	TGTGCCAGTATCCCCCAGGGTGGGCAGCCCCAGCATTTT
TRBV7-9	TRBD2	few	TRBJ2-5	CASSKGTGTKETQYF	TGTGCCAGCAGCAAGGGGACCGGGACTAAAGAGACCCAGTACTTC
TRBV20-1	-	few	TRBJ2-4	CSASVGAKNIQYF	TGCAGTGCCAGTGTAGGGGCCAAAAACATTCAGTACTTC
TRBV14	-	-	TRBJ2-7	CASSQDAGTTYEQYF	TGTGCCAGCAGCCAAGATGCAGGAACCACCTACGAGCAGTACTTC
TRBV19	TRBD2	once	TRBJ2-5	CASRNGGARKETQYF	TGTGCCAGTAGAAACGGGGGGGCTCGTAAAGAGACCCAGTACTTC
TRBV24-1	TRBD1	-	TRBJ2-3	CATSDLNRGYTDTQYF	TGTGCCACCAGTGATCTTAACAGGGGGTATACAGATACGCAGTATTTT
TRBV6-2/TRBV6-3	-	-	TRBJ1-1	CASSHRDGSMNTEAFF	TGTGCCAGCAGTCACCGGGACGGATCTATGAACACTGAAGCTTTCTTT
TRBV7-3	TRBD1	-	TRBJ2-6	CASSFNLGTGGTGANVLTF	TGTGCCAGCAGTTTCAACCTCGGGACAGGGGGCACTGGGGCCAACGTCCTGACTTTC
TRBV18	-	-	TRBJ2-7	CASPPTFLVTSSYEQYF	TGTGCCAGCCCACCCACCTTCTTGGTTACAAGCTCCTACGAGCAGTACTTC
TRBV6-2/TRBV6-3	-	-	TRBJ2-7	CASSYSIAGHEQYF	TGTGCCAGCAGTTACTCGATCGCGGGACACGAGCAGTACTTC
TRBV24-1	TRBD2	-	TRBJ2-1	CATSDTPRGGLYNEQFF	TGTGCCACCAGTGATACCCCTCGGGGGGGGCTTTACAATGAGCAGTTCTTC
TRBV24-1	-	-	TRBJ2-5	CATQKGYQETQYF	TGTGCCACCCAGAAGGGCTACCAAGAGACCCAGTACTTC
TRBV5-1	-	-	TRBJ2-7	CASKGSDTSYEQYF	TGCGCCAGCAAGGGGTCAGATACTTCCTACGAGCAGTACTTC